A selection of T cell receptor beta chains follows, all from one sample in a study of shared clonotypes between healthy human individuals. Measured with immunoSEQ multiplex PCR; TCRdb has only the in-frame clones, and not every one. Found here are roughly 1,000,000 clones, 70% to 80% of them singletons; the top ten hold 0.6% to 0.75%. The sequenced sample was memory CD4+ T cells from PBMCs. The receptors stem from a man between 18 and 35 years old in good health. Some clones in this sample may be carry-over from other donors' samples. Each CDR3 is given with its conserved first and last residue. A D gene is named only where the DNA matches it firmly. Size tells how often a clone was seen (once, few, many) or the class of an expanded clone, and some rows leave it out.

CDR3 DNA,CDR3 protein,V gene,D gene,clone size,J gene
TGCGCCAGCAGTGAGCTAGCGGGAGGGGATAATGAGCAGTTCTTC,CASSELAGGDNEQFF,TRBV10-1,TRBD2,NA,TRBJ2-1
TGTGCCAGCAGCCAAGGCCGATCCGGGACAGGGGAAGATACGCAGTATTTT,CASSQGRSGTGEDTQYF,TRBV4-2,TRBD1,NA,TRBJ2-3
TGTGCCAGCTCACCGGGTAACCCAGCCTCTGGAAACACCATATATTTT,CASSPGNPASGNTIYF,TRBV18,NA,NA,TRBJ1-3
TGTGCCAGCAGCTTAGCGGGCAGACACCAAGAGACCCAGTACTTC,CASSLAGRHQETQYF,TRBV7-8,NA,few,TRBJ2-5
TGTGCCAGCAGCTTCCTCGGTGGGCCCCAGCATTTT,CASSFLGGPQHF,TRBV7-3,NA,once,TRBJ1-5
TGTGCCAGCAGTACGGCTCTGGGGGCTACAGATACGCAGTATTTT,CASSTALGATDTQYF,TRBV28,NA,NA,TRBJ2-3
TGTGCCAGCAGTTACTCGATTCTAGCCCCGGGGGATACGCAGTATTTT,CASSYSILAPGDTQYF,TRBV6-5,NA,NA,TRBJ2-3
TGTGCCAGCAGCTTGGTCCAGGGTCAAGCGCAGTATTTT,CASSLVQGQAQYF,TRBV5-8,NA,many,TRBJ2-3
TGTGCCAGCAGCTCCCGGACAGGGGGCATAGACTATGGCTACACCTTC,CASSSRTGGIDYGYTF,TRBV9,TRBD1,NA,TRBJ1-2
TGTGCCAGCTCAGCCACGGGACAGGGGGCGATCACCGGGGAGCTGTTTTTT,CASSATGQGAITGELFF,TRBV18,TRBD1,NA,TRBJ2-2
TGTGCCAGCAGTGAAGCGCACGGGACTGCGCAGTATTTT,CASSEAHGTAQYF,TRBV2,NA,once,TRBJ2-3
TGTGCCAGCAGCTTAGGACAGAACTATGGCTACACCTTC,CASSLGQNYGYTF,TRBV11-2,NA,few,TRBJ1-2
TGCGCCAGCAGCTTGGGACCGCTTAGCAATCAGCCCCAGCATTTT,CASSLGPLSNQPQHF,TRBV5-1,NA,once,TRBJ1-5
TGTGCCAGCAGTAGCCCTGGGGGGGGAGGGGCTTTCTTT,CASSSPGGGGAFF,TRBV6-1,NA,NA,TRBJ1-1
TGTGCCTGGACAATGGGAGGGGACGGGACCCAGTACTTC,CAWTMGGDGTQYF,TRBV30,TRBD2,NA,TRBJ2-5
TGTGCCAGCAGTTTAGGGGGTAAGCCCTACGAGCAGTACTTC,CASSLGGKPYEQYF,TRBV28,NA,NA,TRBJ2-7
TGTGCCAGCAGTCCTAGTGGGCTAGCGGGAGGATTAGAGACCCAGTACTTC,CASSPSGLAGGLETQYF,TRBV28,TRBD2,NA,TRBJ2-5
TGTGCCAGCAGCTTAGGGCCGCAAGAGACCCAGTACTTC,CASSLGPQETQYF,TRBV11-3,NA,few,TRBJ2-5
TGTGCCACCATGCGGCAGGCGAACACCGGGGAGCTGTTTTTT,CATMRQANTGELFF,TRBV15,NA,few,TRBJ2-2
TGTGCCAGTAGTCCAAAACAGGGAGTTTACACTGAAGCTTTCTTT,CASSPKQGVYTEAFF,TRBV19,NA,NA,TRBJ1-1
TGTGCCAGCAGCTCCGGACTAGCGGCAGTCTACGAGCAGTACTTC,CASSSGLAAVYEQYF,TRBV7-2,TRBD2,NA,TRBJ2-7
TGTGCCAGCAGCCAATCGCCCCCAGGGGCGGCTAATGAAAAACTGTTTTTT,CASSQSPPGAANEKLFF,TRBV16,NA,NA,TRBJ1-4
TGTGCCAGCAGTGAAGGACAGGGGGCTGGCTATGGCTACACCTTC,CASSEGQGAGYGYTF,TRBV6-1,TRBD1,NA,TRBJ1-2
TGTGCCAGCGGACGAACTAGCGGGGCCCCCTACGAGCAGTACTTC,CASGRTSGAPYEQYF,TRBV27,TRBD2,NA,TRBJ2-7
TGTGCCAGCAGCTTTTGGGAAGCAGGCCAGCAGTACTTC,CASSFWEAGQQYF,TRBV5-5,NA,many,TRBJ2-7
TGTGCCAGTAGTAGATCCTCGAGGGGCGGGTTGACTGAAGCTTTCTTT,CASSRSSRGGLTEAFF,TRBV19,NA,NA,TRBJ1-1
TGTGCCAGCAGCCAAGAGGGGGACGAGCAGTACTTC,CASSQEGDEQYF,TRBV4-2,NA,NA,TRBJ2-7
TGCGCCAGCAGCCAAGGGGGCGGGAGGGGCCCCCCACGCACAGATACGCAGTATTTT,CASSQGGGRGPPRTDTQYF,TRBV4-1,TRBD2,NA,TRBJ2-3
TGTGCCAGCAGTCCCCGGCAGCACGAGCAGTACTTC,CASSPRQHEQYF,TRBV28,NA,once,TRBJ2-7
TGTGCCAGCATCGCGCGGGAGCGTACAAATGAGCAGTTCTTC,CASIARERTNEQFF,TRBV6-1,TRBD2,NA,TRBJ2-1
TGTGCCATCAGTGAGGGGGGGCAAGAGACCCAGTACTTC,CAISEGGQETQYF,TRBV10-3,NA,NA,TRBJ2-5
TGCGCCAGCAGTGACCCGACAGGGAGCAATCAGCCCCAGCATTTT,CASSDPTGSNQPQHF,TRBV10-2,TRBD1,NA,TRBJ1-5
TGTGCCAGCAGCCTGACCGGGCTAGCGCACACAGATACGCAGTATTTT,CASSLTGLAHTDTQYF,TRBV5-8,NA,few,TRBJ2-3
TGCGCCAGCAGCAGATCCGGGACAGGGGCCTACGAGCAGTACTTC,CASSRSGTGAYEQYF,TRBV5-1,TRBD1,many,TRBJ2-7
TGTGCCAGCATCCAAGGTGGGAACACTGAAGCTTTCTTT,CASIQGGNTEAFF,TRBV6-1,NA,NA,TRBJ1-1
TGTGCCTGGAGAAGGACTTACGGAAACACCATATATTTT,CAWRRTYGNTIYF,TRBV30,NA,NA,TRBJ1-3
TGTGCCAGCAGGGCGGCTGAGGGCCGCTATGGCTACACCTTC,CASRAAEGRYGYTF,TRBV2,NA,NA,TRBJ1-2
TGCGCCAGCAGCCAAGGGTTCATCACAGATACGCAGTATTTT,CASSQGFITDTQYF,TRBV4-1,NA,NA,TRBJ2-3
TGTGCCTGTATGGGATCCAGGGCGGAGACCCAGTACTTC,CACMGSRAETQYF,TRBV30,NA,few,TRBJ2-5
TGTGCCAGCAGCTTAGCGGTCCGATTGGGGACAGATACGCAGTATTTT,CASSLAVRLGTDTQYF,TRBV7-6,NA,NA,TRBJ2-3
TGTGCCAGCAGCCCGGGACAGGGTTTAGAGAATGAGCAGTTCTTC,CASSPGQGLENEQFF,TRBV7-3,TRBD1,NA,TRBJ2-1
TGTGCCAGCAGCCGAGGACTAGCGGGAGACTACGAGCAGTACTTC,CASSRGLAGDYEQYF,TRBV5-4,TRBD2,NA,TRBJ2-7
TGTGCCAGCTCACCTGGGAGCGTAAATCAGCCCCAGCATTTT,CASSPGSVNQPQHF,TRBV18,NA,NA,TRBJ1-5
TGCGCCAGCAGCGCGGGGATGGCGGATACGCAGTATTTT,CASSAGMADTQYF,TRBV5-1,NA,NA,TRBJ2-3